The 20 T cell receptor beta chains below come from one sample, sequenced in a study of shared clonotypes between healthy human individuals. Clones were read by immunoSEQ multiplex PCR, and TCRdb kept only the in-frame ones, dropping some. The sample shows fewer than 800,000 clones, roughly 94% of them seen only once. Terminally differentiated effector memory CD45RA+ cells were excluded by CCR7 positive selection of CD45RO-negative cells. Sequencing was carried out using naive CD8+ T cells sorted from blood. All receptors come from a man younger than 40 in good health.

The chain couples TRBV7-9 to TRBJ2-5; 7 nucleotides align to TRBD1. The germline V gene encodes CDR1 SEHNR and CDR2 FQNEAQ (reference sequence). The CDR3 totals 14 residues. J lost 5 bases, V lost 6 bases, and 9 bases had no gene match. The CDR3 here is CASSPRDSPETQYF. The CDR3 DNA sequence: TGTGCCAGCAGTCCCCGGGACAGCCCGGAGACCCAGTACTTC. Using reference TRBV7-9 and TRBJ2-5 for the parts outside the CDR3, the full variable domain is DTGVSQNPRHKITKRGQNVTFRCDPISEHNRLYWYRQTLGQGPEFLTYFQNEAQLEKSRLLSDRFSAERPKGSFSTLEIQRTEQGDSAMYLCASSPRDSPETQYFGPGTRLLVL.

The rearrangement uses TRBV29-1 and TRBJ2-1; D might be TRBD1 or TRBD2, each matching 6 bases. Trimming stripped 3 bases from V and 6 bases from J, with 12 bases between. CDR1 and CDR2 from the germline V gene are SQVTM and ANQGSEA. This CDR3 has 13 residues. The CDR3 DNA reads TGCAGCGTTGATGGGGGCGGGGTCAATGAGCAGTTCTTC. Encoded protein: CSVDGGGVNEQFF.

This clone was picked up one time. The rearrangement uses TRBV4-3 and TRBJ2-2, with TRBD1 as a possible D gene (5 bases). The CDR3 sequence is 18 residues long. Germline V gene lookup returns CDR1 LGHNA and CDR2 YSLEER. V was trimmed by 0 bases and J by 4 bases, leaving 18 bases between them. CDR3 region: CASSQDRAAVFGTGELFF. CDR3 DNA: TGCGCCAGCAGCCAAGACAGGGCCGCGGTTTTTGGCACCGGGGAGCTGTTTTTT.

V and J are TRBV18 and TRBJ1-4, with 7 nucleotides matching TRBD1. This CDR3 has 15 residues. Trimming cost V 3 bases and J 8 bases; bases outside gene matches: 9. In germline, CDR1 is KGHSH, CDR2 LQKENI. The CDR3 reads CASSPRDSLLEKLFF. In DNA, the CDR3 is TGTGCCAGCTCACCCCGGGACAGTCTTCTCGAAAAACTGTTTTTT.

V usage is TRBV28 and J usage is TRBJ2-5; D is possibly TRBD2 (5 bases). With 1 base removed from V and 0 bases from J, the gap between germline ends came to 12 bases. The CDR3 is 16 amino acids. The germline V gene has CDR1 MDHEN and CDR2 SYDVKM. The CDR3 loop reads CASSLYGGGHQETQYF. The CDR3 DNA reads as TGTGCCAGCAGTTTATACGGAGGCGGGCACCAAGAGACCCAGTACTTC.

The chain carries TRBV7-6 and TRBJ2-7, with D unresolved. V dropped 5 bases and J dropped 5 bases, with 13 bases sitting between them. The CDR3 extends over 13 amino acids. Per germline, CDR1 SGHVS and CDR2 FNYEAQ. The CDR3 region is CASSPRQANEQYF. In nucleotides, the CDR3 is TGTGCCAGCAGCCCCCGGCAAGCCAACGAGCAGTACTTC. The variable domain in full, completed from reference TRBV7-6 and TRBJ2-7, reads GAGVSQSPRYKVTKRGQDVALRCDPISGHVSLYWYRQALGQGPEFLTYFNYEAQQDKSGLPNDRFSAERPEGSISTLTIQRTEQRDSAMYRCASSPRQANEQYFGPGTRLTVT.

Regarding this clone: The same CDR3 also results from other DNA sequences found in this sample. This chain links TRBV7-9 with TRBJ2-7, with D maybe TRBD1 (6 bases). The ends were cut back, 6 bases at V and 3 bases at J, with 9 bases in the middle. CDR1 and CDR2 from the germline V gene are SEHNR and FQNEAQ (reference sequence). This CDR3 comprises 12 residues. CDR3 in amino acids: CASSTTGYEQYF. In nucleotides, the CDR3 is TGTGCCAGCAGTACGACAGGCTACGAGCAGTACTTC. The full variable domain, rest sourced from reference TRBV7-9 and TRBJ2-7, is DTGVSQNPRHKITKRGQNVTFRCDPISEHNRLYWYRQTLGQGPEFLTYFQNEAQLEKSRLLSDRFSAERPKGSFSTLEIQRTEQGDSAMYLCASSTTGYEQYFGPGTRLTVT.

This chain connects TRBV29-1 to TRBJ2-7, with 7 bases lining up with TRBD1. The V and J ends lost 8 bases and 1 base, in that order; junction bases with no gene match: 5. The CDR3 extends over 12 amino acids. Germline V lookup: CDR1 SQVTM, CDR2 ANQGSEA. In DNA form, the CDR3 reads TGCAGCACGTCACAGGGGTCCTACGAGCAGTACTTC. Its translation is CSTSQGSYEQYF.

On this clone: A read error is possible here, since a much larger clone lies one base away. This specimen includes other DNA sequences encoding the same CDR3. This chain links TRBV28 with TRBJ2-7, with unresolved D. The germline V gene has CDR1 MDHEN and CDR2 SYDVKM. The germline V and J ends were trimmed by 4 bases and 4 bases, with 5 bases remaining between them. CDR3 length: 11 amino acids. CDR3 nucleotides: TGTGCCAGCAGTTCCTATTACGAGCAGTACTTC. Translation gives CASSSYYEQYF.

The chain is built from TRBV7-6 and TRBJ2-5; D may be TRBD1 or TRBD2 (5 bases each). The CDR3 contains 15 residues. Germline CDR1 is SGHVS and CDR2 is FNYEAQ. Trimming left V 0 bases short and J 5 bases short, with 13 bases between. CDR3 sequence reads: CASSLAPGWGETQYF. The CDR3 nucleotides are TGTGCCAGCAGCTTAGCCCCGGGTTGGGGGGAGACCCAGTACTTC. The full variable domain, its missing parts supplied by reference TRBV7-6 and TRBJ2-5, is GAGVSQSPRYKVTKRGQDVALRCDPISGHVSLYWYRQALGQGPEFLTYFNYEAQQDKSGLPNDRFSAERPEGSISTLTIQRTEQRDSAMYRCASSLAPGWGETQYFGPGTRLLVL.

The rearrangement joins TRBV11-2 to TRBJ2-3, with 8 bases lining up with TRBD2. Germline V gives CDR1 SGHAT, CDR2 FQNNGV. CDR3 length: 18 amino acids. V trimming: 6 bases; J trimming: 0 bases; junction bases outside the gene matches: 14. DNA of the CDR3: TGTGCCAGCAGTTCCAGGCTAGCGGGCTTGCCTAGCACAGATACGCAGTATTTT. This sequence encodes CASSSRLAGLPSTDTQYF.

The chain employs TRBV9 and TRBJ1-5; a possible D gene is TRBD1 (6 bases). This CDR3 has 14 amino acids. CDR1 and CDR2 (germline): SGDLS, YYNGEE. V was cut by 4 bases and J by 4 bases, with 12 bases left in between. CDR3 sequence reads: CASSPDRINQPQHF. CDR3 DNA sequence: TGTGCCAGCAGCCCGGACAGAATTAATCAGCCCCAGCATTTT.

The chain combines TRBV7-2 with TRBJ1-5, with 11 bases identical to TRBD1. Trimming took 5 bases from V and 6 from J; bases not matched to a gene: 6. Germline V lookup: CDR1 SGHTA, CDR2 FQGNSA. The CDR3 runs 15 residues. Here the CDR3 reads CASSQRTGGVQPQHF. DNA of the CDR3: TGTGCCAGCAGCCAGCGGACAGGGGGCGTTCAGCCCCAGCATTTT. The full variable domain, in which reference TRBV7-2 and TRBJ1-5 provide the parts outside the CDR3, is GAGVSQSPSNKVTEKGKDVELRCDPISGHTALYWYRQSLGQGLEFLIYFQGNSAPDKSGLPSDRFSAERTGGSVSTLTIQRTQQEDSAVYLCASSQRTGGVQPQHFGDGTRLSIL.

This clone was seen a single time. This chain links TRBV27 with TRBJ2-1; 9 positions agree with TRBD1. The V segment lost 7 bases and the J segment 4 bases; nucleotides outside the gene matches: 5. The length of the CDR3 is 14 residues. Germline V gene sequence: CDR1 MNHEY, CDR2 SMNVEV (reference sequence). Here the CDR3 reads CASTSGTGYNEQFF. CDR3 nucleotides: TGTGCCAGCACCTCCGGGACAGGGTACAATGAGCAGTTCTTC.

The chain combines TRBV6-1 with TRBJ1-1; TRBD1 matches 9 bases. This CDR3 is 18 amino acids long. From germline, CDR1 is MNHNS and CDR2 SASEGT. With 0 bases clipped from V and 0 bases from J, the junction kept 8 bases outside the gene matches. The CDR3 DNA is TGTGCCAGCAGTGAAGCGCGAGGGACAGGGCACATGAACACTGAAGCTTTCTTT. Translating gives CASSEARGTGHMNTEAFF.

The chain employs TRBV5-4 and TRBJ2-1, with D unclear. CDR3 length: 10 amino acids. Germline V lookup: CDR1 SGHNT, CDR2 YYREEE (reference sequence). Trimming pared 10 bases from V and 7 bases from J, leaving 9 bases between. This CDR3 is CAVGPNEQFF. In DNA, the CDR3 is TGTGCCGTAGGGCCGAATGAGCAGTTCTTC.

The V and J genes are TRBV25-1 and TRBJ2-2, with a tentative D call TRBD1 (5 bases). The V end was cut by 3 bases, the J end by 3 bases, with 14 bases between. There are 16 residues in the CDR3. The germline CDR1 and CDR2 sequences are MGHDK and SYGVNS. The CDR3 protein is CASSDRPTAYTGELFF. CDR3 nucleotides: TGTGCCAGCAGTGACCGCCCGACAGCCTACACCGGGGAGCTGTTTTTT.

The chain carries TRBV7-3 and TRBJ2-1, with D perhaps TRBD1 (6 bases). Trimming removed 4 bases at V and 7 bases at J, with 14 bases between. CDR3 length: 14 amino acids. Germline V gene sequence: CDR1 SGHTA, CDR2 FQGTGA. CDR3 in DNA: TGTGCCAGCAGCTCCATACTACAGGGAAATGAGCAGTTCTTC. Residues: CASSSILQGNEQFF. The complete variable domain, with remaining parts taken from reference TRBV7-3 and TRBJ2-1, reads GAGVSQTPSNKVTEKGKYVELRCDPISGHTALYWYRQSLGQGPEFLIYFQGTGAADDSGLPNDRFFAVRPEGSVSTLKIQRTERGDSAVYLCASSSILQGNEQFFGPGTRLTVL.

CDR3 region: CAWSVGLQGSSYGYTF. The DNA of the CDR3 is TGTGCCTGGAGCGTGGGTTTACAGGGGTCCTCCTATGGCTACACCTTC. This sequence joins TRBV30 and TRBJ1-2; 7 bases match TRBD1. The V gene end was trimmed by 3 bases and the J gene end by 4 bases; junction bases not matched to a gene: 14. CDR3 length equals 16 residues. The germline V gene has CDR1 GTSNPN and CDR2 SVGIG (reference sequence).

This chain links TRBV14 with TRBJ2-7; D unclear. The germline V gene encodes CDR1 SGHDN and CDR2 FVKESK. V dropped 0 bases and J dropped 3 bases, with 6 bases sitting between them. CDR3 length: 13 residues. CDR3 in amino acids: CASSQDSGYEQYF. In DNA form, the CDR3 reads TGTGCCAGCAGCCAAGATTCCGGCTACGAGCAGTACTTC.